The 23 T cell receptor beta chains below come from one sample, sequenced in a study of blood T cell repertoires in COVID-19. TCRdb's copy holds only in-frame clones and misses some; the assay was immunoSEQ multiplex PCR. The table has under 350,000 clones, more than 80% seen once. Source material: peripheral blood. These receptors were obtained from a woman in her thirties with COVID-19, enrolled during active disease.

The chain joins TRBV5-1 to TRBJ2-7; D unresolved. With 0 bases removed from V and 0 bases from J, the gap between germline ends came to 7 bases. The CDR3 extends over 14 amino acids. Germline loops: CDR1 SGHRS, CDR2 YFSETQ. The CDR3 DNA sequence: TGCGCCAGCAGCTTGGTTGTCAGCTCCTACGAGCAGTACTTC. This gives the protein CASSLVVSSYEQYF.

This clone was found a few times. The CDR3 DNA reads TGTGCCAGCAGGACAGGACCAGCCTCCGATGAGCAGTTCTTC. Its protein product is CASRTGPASDEQFF. The V gene is TRBV2, the J gene TRBJ2-1, with TRBD1 as a possible D gene (6 bases). CDR1 and CDR2 (germline): SNHLY, FYNNEI. V was shortened by 6 bases and J by 8 bases, with 17 bases between the two germline ends. This CDR3 has 14 amino acids.

This chain connects TRBV7-3 to TRBJ2-5, with D possibly TRBD1 on 5 matching bases. V was clipped by 6 bases and J by 4 bases, with 18 bases between them. Germline loops: CDR1 SGHTA, CDR2 FQGTGA. This CDR3 region has 15 residues. This CDR3 reads CASRKDGWGGETQYF. Here the CDR3 DNA reads TGTGCCAGCAGGAAGGATGGGTGGGGCGGAGAGACCCAGTACTTC.

The count of this clone is one. The genes are TRBV27 and TRBJ2-2; 7 bases line up with TRBD2. The CDR3 sequence is 16 residues long. Germline values: CDR1 MNHEY, CDR2 SMNVEV (reference sequence). V gave up 5 bases and J gave up 7 bases; unmatched junction bases: 13. CDR3 sequence reads: CASSLGTTIGVGELFF. CDR3 bases: TGTGCCAGCAGTCTCGGGACTACCATTGGGGTCGGGGAGCTGTTTTTT.

The chain uses TRBV7-9 and TRBJ2-7, with D perhaps TRBD1 (6 bases). The CDR3 runs to 14 residues. CDR1 is SEHNR, CDR2 FQNEAQ, per germline (reference sequence). Trimming left V 4 bases short and J 2 bases short, with 12 bases between. Here the CDR3 reads CASSSRDTAYEQYF. The CDR3 DNA reads as TGTGCCAGCAGCTCCCGGGACACAGCCTACGAGCAGTACTTC.

This clone was detected only once. V gene TRBV5-1 combines with J gene TRBJ2-7, with 9 positions matching TRBD1. The germline gives CDR1 SGHRS, CDR2 YFSETQ. The trim removed 4 bases at V and 4 bases at J, leaving 6 bases unmatched. The CDR3 consists of 14 residues. CDR3 protein: CASSTRDRAYEQYF. CDR3 in DNA: TGCGCCAGCAGCACCCGGGACAGGGCATACGAGCAGTACTTC.

This rearrangement joins TRBV5-1 to TRBJ2-5, with 7 bases fitting TRBD2. With 1 base clipped from V and 2 bases from J, the junction kept 5 bases outside the gene matches. There are 15 residues in the CDR3. The germline V gene has CDR1 SGHRS and CDR2 YFSETQ. The chain's CDR3 is CASSLRGSLQETQYF. The CDR3 nucleotides are TGCGCCAGCAGCTTGCGCGGGAGCTTACAAGAGACCCAGTACTTC.

The genes are TRBV27 and TRBJ2-3; 7 positions match TRBD1. CDR3 size: 16 residues. The germline V gene has CDR1 MNHEY and CDR2 SMNVEV (reference sequence). V shed 0 bases, J shed 4 bases, and the junction held 7 bases outside the gene matches. CDR3 residues: CASSLSARGISDTQYF. The CDR3 region has the DNA TGTGCCAGCAGTTTATCGGCCAGGGGGATATCAGATACGCAGTATTTT.

The chain carries TRBV4-1 and TRBJ2-1, with 13 bases matching TRBD2. V lost 2 bases and J lost 6; bases outside the gene matches: 4. Per the germline V gene, CDR1 is MGHRA and CDR2 is YSYEKL. CDR3 length: 16 residues. CDR3 residues: CASSQRLAGGGNEQFF. The CDR3 DNA reads as TGCGCCAGCAGCCAAAGACTAGCGGGAGGAGGCAATGAGCAGTTCTTC.

The chain carries TRBV18 and TRBJ1-5; 8 bases line up with TRBD1. The length of the CDR3 is 14 residues. Trimming cost V 1 base and J 4 bases; bases outside gene matches: 0. Per germline, CDR1 KGHSH and CDR2 LQKENI. CDR3 amino acids: CASSPRTGNQPQHF. CDR3 nucleotides: TGTGCCAGCTCACCACGGACAGGGAATCAGCCCCAGCATTTT.

V gene TRBV30 combines with J gene TRBJ1-3; 7 bases match TRBD1. The CDR3 runs to 13 residues. CDR1 is GTSNPN and CDR2 is SVGIG in the germline V gene (reference sequence). J gave up 6 bases and V 4 bases, and 6 bases lay outside the gene matches. In DNA, the CDR3 is TGTGCCTGGACTGGGACAGCTAAAAACACCATATATTTT. Protein: CAWTGTAKNTIYF.

The J gene is TRBJ2-3, the V gene TRBV4-1; D possibly corresponds to TRBD2 (6 bases). V lost 3 bases to trimming and J lost 8 bases, with 12 bases between them. This CDR3 is 13 amino acids long. Germline CDR1 is MGHRA and CDR2 is YSYEKL. Here the CDR3 reads CASSQGGAATQYF. Here the CDR3 DNA reads TGCGCCAGCAGCCAGGGCGGGGCGGCTACGCAGTATTTT.

The chain has TRBV7-9 and TRBJ2-5; TRBD1 aligns across 9 bases. The CDR3 has 15 amino acids. J gave up 4 bases and V 1 base, and 4 bases lay outside the gene matches. Germline values: CDR1 SEHNR, CDR2 FQNEAQ (reference sequence). CDR3 bases: TGTGCCAGCAGCTTAGGGACAGGGGTAGGAGAGACCCAGTACTTC. As protein: CASSLGTGVGETQYF.

This clone was observed a single time. The chain has TRBV10-3 and TRBJ2-5, with D unresolved. This CDR3 spans 12 amino acids. Trimming stripped 3 bases from V and 3 bases from J, with 5 bases between. The germline gives CDR1 ENHRY, CDR2 SYGVKD. CDR3 sequence: CAISEIKETQYF. In DNA form, the CDR3 reads TGTGCCATCAGTGAAATTAAAGAGACCCAGTACTTC.

The genes are TRBV4-3 and TRBJ2-1, with 10 bases lining up with TRBD2. The CDR3 is 15 amino acids. In germline, CDR1 is LGHNA, CDR2 YSLEER. V trimming: 1 base; J trimming: 9 bases; junction bases outside the gene matches: 6. The DNA of the CDR3 is TGCGCCAGCAGCCAAGTGGCTAGCGGGAGAGGTGAGCAGTTCTTC. Translation: CASSQVASGRGEQFF.

This chain links TRBV4-3 with TRBJ2-7; 8 bases map to TRBD1. This CDR3 is 14 amino acids long. V lost 1 base and J lost 6; bases outside the gene matches: 5. Germline V gene sequence: CDR1 LGHNA, CDR2 YSLEER. Here the CDR3 DNA reads TGCGCCAGCAGCCAAGCCCGAGGACAGGGCGAGCAGTACTTC. It translates to CASSQARGQGEQYF.

The chain combines TRBV5-1 with TRBJ2-3; TRBD2 agrees at 9 bases. Per the germline V gene, CDR1 is SGHRS and CDR2 is YFSETQ. V trimming: 3 bases; J trimming: 5 bases; junction bases outside the gene matches: 4. This CDR3 contains 14 residues. CDR3 loop: CASSSPAGGDTQYF. The CDR3 DNA follows: TGCGCCAGCAGCTCCCCAGCGGGAGGAGATACGCAGTATTTT.

This rearrangement joins TRBV5-5 to TRBJ2-7, with D perhaps matching TRBD2 (5 bases). The CDR3 extends over 15 amino acids. Germline V gene data show CDR1 as SGHKS and CDR2 as YYEKEE (reference sequence). V lost 1 base to trimming and J lost 4 bases, with 15 bases between them. CDR3 bases: TGTGCCAGCAGCTTGCCGGGCGGGTTCCCTTACGAGCAGTACTTC. It yields the protein CASSLPGGFPYEQYF.

This chain joins TRBV20-1 and TRBJ2-7, with TRBD2 matching over 8 bases. Germline V gene lookup returns CDR1 DFQATT and CDR2 SNEGSKA (reference sequence). CDR3 size: 9 residues. The CDR3 sequence is CSAGGAQYF. The CDR3, as DNA: TGCAGCGCCGGGGGGGCACAGTACTTC.

V gene TRBV19 combines with J gene TRBJ2-7; TRBD1 matches 9 bases. V was clipped by 5 bases and J by 3 bases; unmatched bases: 8. The CDR3 extends over 15 amino acids. The germline V gene encodes CDR1 LNHDA and CDR2 SQIVND (reference sequence). The CDR3 region is CASSYSGTGHYEQYF. The CDR3 DNA reads TGTGCCAGTAGTTATTCCGGGACAGGGCACTACGAGCAGTACTTC.

This chain connects TRBV28 to TRBJ1-5, with 9 bases that match TRBD1. This CDR3 is 17 amino acids long. V lost 6 bases to trimming and J lost 7 bases; unmatched junction nucleotides: 16. Germline CDR1 is MDHEN and CDR2 is SYDVKM. The CDR3 region has the DNA TGTGCCAGCAGACCAGAGGCTTCGGACAGGGGATTCCAGCCCCAGCATTTT. Translating gives CASRPEASDRGFQPQHF.

The chain uses TRBV12-3 or TRBV12-4 and TRBJ1-1; D unresolved. The CDR3 has 13 residues. Trimming left V 6 bases short and J 3 bases short, with 11 bases between. CDR3 sequence: CASSRGVYTEAFF. The CDR3 bases are TGTGCCAGCAGCCGCGGGGTTTACACTGAAGCTTTCTTT.

The gene calls are TRBV5-1 and TRBJ1-6, with D perhaps matching TRBD1 (6 bases). The CDR3 runs 15 residues. CDR1 is SGHRS, CDR2 YFSETQ, per germline. V was cut by 0 bases and J by 10 bases, with 14 bases left in between. For the CDR3, the DNA is TGCGCCAGCAGCTTGGCAAACAGGGCTGAATCACCCCTCCACTTT. Encoded protein: CASSLANRAESPLHF.